The rows below give T cell receptor beta chains drawn from one sample of a study of blood T cell repertoires in COVID-19. Some clones are missing from TCRdb's copy, which holds only in-frame ones; the method was immunoSEQ multiplex PCR. The sample lists approximately 190,000 clones, about 80% occurring once. Sequencing was carried out using peripheral blood. The origin of the receptors is a man aged 60-69 years with acute or convalescent COVID-19. CDR3s include the opening cysteine and the closing phenylalanine or tryptophan. A D gene is named only where the DNA matches it firmly. Size values are once, few and many counts, or a class for expanded clones, and some rows have none.

>-|TRBV6-4|-|TRBJ2-3
TGTGCCAGCAGTGATGGAAGCGCAGATACGCAGTATTTT
CASSDGSADTQYF
>-|TRBV6-1|TRBD1|TRBJ1-5
TGTGCCAGCAGTGACAGACAGGGCGGGTATAGCAATCAGCCCCAGCATTTT
CASSDRQGGYSNQPQHF
>-|TRBV10-3|-|TRBJ1-1
TGTGCCATCAGCCAGGGTCTCACTGAAGCTTTCTTT
CAISQGLTEAFF
>-|TRBV6-2/TRBV6-3|-|TRBJ1-6
TGTGCCAGCAGTTACGCAGGGTATAATTCACCCCTCCACTTT
CASSYAGYNSPLHF
>few|TRBV30|TRBD1|TRBJ1-4
TGTGCCTGGAGCCTAACAGGGGGCTATGAAAAACTGTTTTTT
CAWSLTGGYEKLFF
>once|TRBV5-4|TRBD1|TRBJ1-4
TGTGCCAGCAGCTTGGGACGGACAGGACTAAATGAAAAACTGTTTTTT
CASSLGRTGLNEKLFF
>-|TRBV19|-|TRBJ1-2
TGTGCCAGTAGTATTGAGAGGAACTATGGCTACACCTTC
CASSIERNYGYTF
>-|TRBV6-2/TRBV6-3|-|TRBJ1-5
TGTGCCAGCAGTTTACCTGGACAGAACATACAGCCCCAGCATTTT
CASSLPGQNIQPQHF
>-|TRBV27|TRBD1|TRBJ1-4
TGTGCCAGCAGTCGAGGCAGGGGGCTCGGTGAAAAACTGTTTTTT
CASSRGRGLGEKLFF
>-|TRBV4-3|-|TRBJ1-2
TGCGCCAGCAGCCAAGATTGGCGGGGTCACGGCTACACCTTC
CASSQDWRGHGYTF
>-|TRBV29-1|-|TRBJ2-7
TGCAGCGTTACCGGGAGCTCCTACGAGCAGTACTTC
CSVTGSSYEQYF
>-|TRBV4-2|TRBD1|TRBJ1-1
TGTGCCAGCAGCCATTCAGGGGGCTCGGAGACTGAAGCTTTCTTT
CASSHSGGSETEAFF
>-|TRBV9|-|TRBJ1-6
TGTGCCCTGGGGCGTTCACCCCTCCACTTT
CALGRSPLHF
>-|TRBV29-1|TRBD1|TRBJ1-2
TGCAGCGTAGAGAAGACAGGGGTGCGCTACACCTTC
CSVEKTGVRYTF
>-|TRBV19|TRBD1|TRBJ2-4
TGTGCCAGTAGTGTATCCGGGACAGGAGCCAAAAACATTCAGTACTTC
CASSVSGTGAKNIQYF
>-|TRBV7-3|TRBD2|TRBJ2-3
TGTGCCAGCAGCTTAACGGGGACTAGCGGTGTGGATACGCAGTATTTT
CASSLTGTSGVDTQYF
>few|TRBV11-2|-|TRBJ1-2
TGTGCCAGCAGCTTAAGAGGGAGAGCTAACTATGGCTACACCTTC
CASSLRGRANYGYTF
>-|TRBV3-1/TRBV3-2|-|TRBJ1-1
TGTGCCAGCAGCCGACCAGGACAGAACACTGAAGCTTTCTTT
CASSRPGQNTEAFF
>-|TRBV6-5|-|TRBJ2-5
TGTGCCAGCAGTCCAGGGGTTGTAGAGACCCAGTACTTC
CASSPGVVETQYF
>once|TRBV6-5|-|TRBJ1-2
TGTGCCAGCATACCCGGCCCGTCGGAGGGCTACACCTTC
CASIPGPSEGYTF
>-|TRBV18|-|TRBJ1-4
TGTGCCAGCTCACCAACAGGAACGAATGAAAAACTGTTTTTT
CASSPTGTNEKLFF
>-|TRBV27|TRBD1|TRBJ2-7
TGTGCCAGCAGTCTCAACAGGGGAAGCGGTCTGTACTTC
CASSLNRGSGLYF
>-|TRBV4-1|TRBD2|TRBJ2-7
TGCGCCAGCAACCGAATAGCGGGAGATCTCTACGAGCAGTACTTC
CASNRIAGDLYEQYF
>-|TRBV27|TRBD2|TRBJ2-7
TGTGCCAGCGGTTCAATTGGACTAGAACGGAGCGAGCAGTACTTC
CASGSIGLERSEQYF